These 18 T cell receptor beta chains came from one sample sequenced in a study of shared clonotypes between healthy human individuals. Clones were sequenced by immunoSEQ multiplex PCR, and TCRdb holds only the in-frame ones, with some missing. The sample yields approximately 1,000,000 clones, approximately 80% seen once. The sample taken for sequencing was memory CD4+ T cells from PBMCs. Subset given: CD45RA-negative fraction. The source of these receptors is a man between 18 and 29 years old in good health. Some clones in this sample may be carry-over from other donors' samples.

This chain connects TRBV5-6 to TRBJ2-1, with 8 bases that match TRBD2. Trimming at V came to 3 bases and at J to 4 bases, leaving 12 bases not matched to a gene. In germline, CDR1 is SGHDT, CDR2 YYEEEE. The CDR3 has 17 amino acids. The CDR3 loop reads CASSSKTSGSLYNEQFF. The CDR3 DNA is TGTGCCAGCAGCTCGAAGACAAGCGGGAGCCTATACAATGAGCAGTTCTTC. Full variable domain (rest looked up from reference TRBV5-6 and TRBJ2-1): DAGVTQSPTHLIKTRGQQVTLRCSPKSGHDTVSWYQQALGQGPQFIFQYYEEEERQRGNFPDRFSGHQFPNYSSELNVNALLLGDSALYLCASSSKTSGSLYNEQFFGPGTRLTVL.

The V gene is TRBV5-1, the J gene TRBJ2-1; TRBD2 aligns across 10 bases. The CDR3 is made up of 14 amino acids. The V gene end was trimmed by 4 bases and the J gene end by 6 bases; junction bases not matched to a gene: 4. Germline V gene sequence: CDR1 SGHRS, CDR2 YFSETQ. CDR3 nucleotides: TGCGCCAGCAGCCTCGGGACTAGCGTCAATGAGCAGTTCTTC. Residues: CASSLGTSVNEQFF.

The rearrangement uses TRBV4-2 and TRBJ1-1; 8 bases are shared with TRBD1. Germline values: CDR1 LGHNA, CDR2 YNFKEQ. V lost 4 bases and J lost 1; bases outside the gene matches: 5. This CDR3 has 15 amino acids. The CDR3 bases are TGTGCCAGCAGCCTTGGACAGGGCCAGAACACTGAAGCTTTCTTT. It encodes CASSLGQGQNTEAFF.

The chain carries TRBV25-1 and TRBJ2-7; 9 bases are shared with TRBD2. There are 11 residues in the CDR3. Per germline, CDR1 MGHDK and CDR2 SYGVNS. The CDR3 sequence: CAAGGYREQYF. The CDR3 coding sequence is TGTGCGGCGGGAGGGTATCGGGAGCAGTACTTC.

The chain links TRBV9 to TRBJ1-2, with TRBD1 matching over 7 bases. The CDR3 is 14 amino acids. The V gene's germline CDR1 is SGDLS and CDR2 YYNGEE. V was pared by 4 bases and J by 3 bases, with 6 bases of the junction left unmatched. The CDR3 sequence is CASSRTGTDYGYTF. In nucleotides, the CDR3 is TGTGCCAGCAGCCGGACCGGGACAGACTATGGCTACACCTTC.

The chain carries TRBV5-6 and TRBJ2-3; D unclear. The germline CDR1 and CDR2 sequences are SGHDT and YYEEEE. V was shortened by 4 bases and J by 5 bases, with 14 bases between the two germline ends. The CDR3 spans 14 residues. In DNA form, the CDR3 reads TGTGCCAGCAGCCAGGTCGGAGTGGAAGATACGCAGTATTTT. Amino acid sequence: CASSQVGVEDTQYF.

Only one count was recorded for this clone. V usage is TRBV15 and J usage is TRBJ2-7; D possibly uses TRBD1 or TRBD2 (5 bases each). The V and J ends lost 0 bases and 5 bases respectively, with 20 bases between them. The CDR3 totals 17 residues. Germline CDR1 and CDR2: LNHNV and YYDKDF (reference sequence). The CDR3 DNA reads TGTGCCACCAGCAGAGATTACCCGGGGCCAACGGGGAACGAGCAGTACTTC. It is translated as CATSRDYPGPTGNEQYF.

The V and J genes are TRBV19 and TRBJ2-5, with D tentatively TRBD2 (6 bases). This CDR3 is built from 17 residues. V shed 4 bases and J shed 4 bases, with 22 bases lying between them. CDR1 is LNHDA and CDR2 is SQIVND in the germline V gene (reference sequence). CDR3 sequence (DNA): TGTGCCAGTAGTACCCGCCCCCGGGGCGAGGGAGGAGAGACCCAGTACTTC. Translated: CASSTRPRGEGGETQYF.

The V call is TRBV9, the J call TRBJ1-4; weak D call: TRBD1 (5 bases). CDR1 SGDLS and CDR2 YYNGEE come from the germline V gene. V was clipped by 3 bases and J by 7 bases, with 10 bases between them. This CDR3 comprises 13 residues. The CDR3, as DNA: TGTGCCAGCAGCGCCACAGGCCTTGAAAAACTGTTTTTT. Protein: CASSATGLEKLFF. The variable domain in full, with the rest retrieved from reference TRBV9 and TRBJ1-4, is DSGVTQTPKHLITATGQRVTLRCSPRSGDLSVYWYQQSLDQGLQFLIQYYNGEERAKGNILERFSAQQFPDLHSELNLSSLELGDSALYFCASSATGLEKLFFGSGTQLSVL.

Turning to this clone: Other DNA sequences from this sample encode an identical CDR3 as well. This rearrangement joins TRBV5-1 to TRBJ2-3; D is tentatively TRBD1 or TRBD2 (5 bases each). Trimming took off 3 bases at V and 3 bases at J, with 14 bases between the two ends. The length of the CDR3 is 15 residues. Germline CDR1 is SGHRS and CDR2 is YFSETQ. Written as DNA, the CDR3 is TGCGCCAGCAGCTGGGGCCGGTCGGGGACAGATACGCAGTATTTT. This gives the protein CASSWGRSGTDTQYF.

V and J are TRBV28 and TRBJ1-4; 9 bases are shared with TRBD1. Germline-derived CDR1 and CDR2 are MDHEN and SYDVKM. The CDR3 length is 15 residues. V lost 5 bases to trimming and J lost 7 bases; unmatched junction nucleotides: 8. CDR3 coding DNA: TGTGCCAGCAGTCGCCCGGGACAGGGAGTTGAAAAACTGTTTTTT. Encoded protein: CASSRPGQGVEKLFF.

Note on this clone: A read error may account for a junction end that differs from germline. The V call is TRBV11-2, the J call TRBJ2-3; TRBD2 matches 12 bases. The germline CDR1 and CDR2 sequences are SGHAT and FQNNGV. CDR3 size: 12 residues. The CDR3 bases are TGTGCCAGCAGCCCAGGACTAGCGGGGTGCTCTTTT. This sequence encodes CASSPGLAGCSF.

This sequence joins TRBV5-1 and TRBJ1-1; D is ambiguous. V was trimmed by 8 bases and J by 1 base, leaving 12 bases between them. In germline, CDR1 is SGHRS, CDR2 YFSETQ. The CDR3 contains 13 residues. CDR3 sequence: CASSSHTNTEAFF. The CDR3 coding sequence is TGCGCCAGTTCCTCTCATACGAACACTGAAGCTTTCTTT.

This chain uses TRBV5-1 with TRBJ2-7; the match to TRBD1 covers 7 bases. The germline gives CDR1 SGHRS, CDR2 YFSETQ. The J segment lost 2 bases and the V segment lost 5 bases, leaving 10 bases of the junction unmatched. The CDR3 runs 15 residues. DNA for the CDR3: TGCGCCAGCAGTCCTTGGGGGACAGACGCCTACGAGCAGTACTTC. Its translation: CASSPWGTDAYEQYF.

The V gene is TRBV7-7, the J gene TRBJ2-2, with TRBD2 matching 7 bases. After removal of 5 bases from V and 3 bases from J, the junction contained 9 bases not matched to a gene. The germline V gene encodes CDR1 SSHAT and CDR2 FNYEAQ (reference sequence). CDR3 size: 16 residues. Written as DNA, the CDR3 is TGTGCCAGCAGCCAGGGAGGCGGGAGCGACACCGGGGAGCTGTTTTTT. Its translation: CASSQGGGSDTGELFF.

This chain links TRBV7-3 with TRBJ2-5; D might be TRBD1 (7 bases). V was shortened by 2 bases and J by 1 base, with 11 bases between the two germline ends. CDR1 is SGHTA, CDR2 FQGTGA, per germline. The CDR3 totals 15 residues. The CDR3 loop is CASSLAGQFQETQYF. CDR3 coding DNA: TGTGCCAGCAGCTTAGCGGGACAGTTCCAAGAGACCCAGTACTTC.

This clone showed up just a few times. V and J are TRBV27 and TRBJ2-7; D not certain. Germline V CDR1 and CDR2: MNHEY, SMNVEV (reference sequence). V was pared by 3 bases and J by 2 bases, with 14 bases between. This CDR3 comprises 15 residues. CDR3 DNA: TGTGCCAGCAGTTTGGCAGCCTTGAACCCCTACGAGCAGTACTTC. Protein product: CASSLAALNPYEQYF.

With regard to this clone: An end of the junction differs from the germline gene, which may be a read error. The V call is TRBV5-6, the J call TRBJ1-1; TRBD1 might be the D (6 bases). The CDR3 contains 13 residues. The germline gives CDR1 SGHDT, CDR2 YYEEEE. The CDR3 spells CTSSLRGANGAFF. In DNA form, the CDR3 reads TGTACCAGCAGCTTGCGGGGGGCAAATGGAGCTTTCTTT.